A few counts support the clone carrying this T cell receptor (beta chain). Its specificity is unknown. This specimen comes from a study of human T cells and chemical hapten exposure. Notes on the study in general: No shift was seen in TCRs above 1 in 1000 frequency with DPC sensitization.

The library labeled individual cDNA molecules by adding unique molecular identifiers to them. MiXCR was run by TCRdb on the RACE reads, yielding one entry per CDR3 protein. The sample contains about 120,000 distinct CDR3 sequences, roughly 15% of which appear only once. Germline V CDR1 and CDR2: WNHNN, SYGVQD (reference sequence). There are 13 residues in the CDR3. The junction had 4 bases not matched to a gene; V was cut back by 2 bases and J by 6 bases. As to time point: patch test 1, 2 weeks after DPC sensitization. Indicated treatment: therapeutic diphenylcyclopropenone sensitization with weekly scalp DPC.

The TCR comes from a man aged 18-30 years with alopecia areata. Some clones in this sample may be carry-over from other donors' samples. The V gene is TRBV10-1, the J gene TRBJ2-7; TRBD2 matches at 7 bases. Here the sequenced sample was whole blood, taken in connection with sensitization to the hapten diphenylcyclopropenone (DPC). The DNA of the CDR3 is TGCGCCAGCAGTGAGGGACTAGATGGCGAGCAGTACTTC. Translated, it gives CASSEGLDGEQYF.